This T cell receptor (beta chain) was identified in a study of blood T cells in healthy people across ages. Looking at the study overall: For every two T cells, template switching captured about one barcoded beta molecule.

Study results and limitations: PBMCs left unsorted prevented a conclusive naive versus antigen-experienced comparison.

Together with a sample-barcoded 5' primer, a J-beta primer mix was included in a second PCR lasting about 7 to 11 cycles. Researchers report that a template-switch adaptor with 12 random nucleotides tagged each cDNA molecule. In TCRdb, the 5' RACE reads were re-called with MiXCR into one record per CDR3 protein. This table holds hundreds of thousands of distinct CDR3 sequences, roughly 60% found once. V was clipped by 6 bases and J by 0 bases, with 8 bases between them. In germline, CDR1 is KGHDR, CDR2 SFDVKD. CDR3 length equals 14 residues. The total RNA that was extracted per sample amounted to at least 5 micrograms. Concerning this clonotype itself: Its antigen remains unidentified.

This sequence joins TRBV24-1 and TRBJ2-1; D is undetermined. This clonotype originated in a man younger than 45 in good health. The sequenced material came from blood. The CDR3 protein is CATSNADSYNEQFF. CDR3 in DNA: TGTGCCACCAGTAATGCAGACTCCTACAATGAGCAGTTCTTC.